This TCR beta chain was identified during a study of OX40 agonist ivuxolimab in advanced cancers. Study information: Patients were dosed intravenously with ivuxolimab at 0.01 to 10 mg/kg every 2 weeks.

The CDR3 is 13 residues long. Deletions cut 2 bases from V and 2 bases from J, with 7 bases between. Germline V gives CDR1 MNHEY, CDR2 SMNVEV (reference sequence). Clones were sequenced by immunoSEQ multiplex PCR, and TCRdb holds only the in-frame ones, with some missing. The sample records roughly 30,000 clones, roughly nine tenths being singletons. Autoimmune disease history or systemic immunosuppression meant exclusion. This clonotype was sampled from an adult with an advanced solid tumor such as melanoma, head and neck, liver or kidney cancer. This chain uses TRBV27 with TRBJ2-7, with D possibly matching TRBD2 (6 bases). Sample: CD4+ or CD8+ T cells sorted from blood, taken in a trial of the OX40 agonist ivuxolimab. In DNA form, the CDR3 reads TGTGCCAGCAGTTTACCGGGGGCCTACGAGCAGTACTTC. It is translated as CASSLPGAYEQYF.